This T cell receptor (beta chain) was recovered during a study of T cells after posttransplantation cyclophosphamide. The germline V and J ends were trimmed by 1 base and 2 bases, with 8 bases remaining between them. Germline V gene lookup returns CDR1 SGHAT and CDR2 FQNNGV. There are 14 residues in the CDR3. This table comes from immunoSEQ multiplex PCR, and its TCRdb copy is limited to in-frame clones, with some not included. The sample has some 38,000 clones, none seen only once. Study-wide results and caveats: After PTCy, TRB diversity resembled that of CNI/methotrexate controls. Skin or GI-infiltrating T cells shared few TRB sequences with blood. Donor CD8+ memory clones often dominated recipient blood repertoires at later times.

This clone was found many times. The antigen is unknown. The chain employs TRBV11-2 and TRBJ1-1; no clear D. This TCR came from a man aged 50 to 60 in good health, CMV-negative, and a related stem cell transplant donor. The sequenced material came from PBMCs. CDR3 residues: CASSLGSANTEAFF. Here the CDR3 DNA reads TGTGCCAGCAGCTTAGGAAGCGCAAACACTGAAGCTTTCTTT.